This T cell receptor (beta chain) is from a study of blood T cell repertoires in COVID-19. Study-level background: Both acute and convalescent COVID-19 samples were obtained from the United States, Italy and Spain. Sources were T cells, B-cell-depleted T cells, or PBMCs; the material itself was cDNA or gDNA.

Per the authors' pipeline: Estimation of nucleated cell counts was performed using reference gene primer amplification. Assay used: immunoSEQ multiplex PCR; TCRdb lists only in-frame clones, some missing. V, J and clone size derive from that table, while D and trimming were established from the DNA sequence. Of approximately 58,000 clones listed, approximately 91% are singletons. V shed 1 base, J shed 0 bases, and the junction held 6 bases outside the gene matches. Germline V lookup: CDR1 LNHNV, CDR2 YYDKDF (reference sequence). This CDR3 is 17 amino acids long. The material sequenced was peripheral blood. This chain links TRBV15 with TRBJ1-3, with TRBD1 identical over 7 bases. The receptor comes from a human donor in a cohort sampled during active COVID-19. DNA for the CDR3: TGTGCCACCAGCAGAGCTAGGACAGGTGCCTCTGGAAACACCATATATTTT. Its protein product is CATSRARTGASGNTIYF.